This T cell receptor (beta chain) is drawn from a study of CD8+CD57+ T cells in acquired aplastic anemia. The overall study: Sorting CD4+ and CD8+ cells gave DNA averaging about 3.1 ug.

This CDR3 region has 17 residues. Germline values: CDR1 DFQATT, CDR2 SNEGSKA (reference sequence). V dropped 4 bases and J dropped 0 bases, with 19 bases sitting between them. TCR beta VDJ and CDR3 were profiled, and genomic DNA was the template. TCRdb recomputed calls from the reads with MiXCR, one row per CDR3 protein. The table records 250,000 to 300,000 distinct CDR3 sequences, approximately 56% of them present only once. The sequence was collected from a human donor with severe aplastic anemia or a healthy control (not recorded which). The chain joins TRBV20-1 to TRBJ1-3; possible D gene TRBD1, 5 bases. Material for sequencing was sorted CD4+, CD8+, or CD8+CD57+ T cells (not recorded which) from PBMCs. The CDR3 protein is CSAIPLAGVSSGNTIYF. CDR3 DNA: TGCAGTGCTATCCCCTTAGCGGGGGTGAGCTCTGGAAACACCATATATTTT.